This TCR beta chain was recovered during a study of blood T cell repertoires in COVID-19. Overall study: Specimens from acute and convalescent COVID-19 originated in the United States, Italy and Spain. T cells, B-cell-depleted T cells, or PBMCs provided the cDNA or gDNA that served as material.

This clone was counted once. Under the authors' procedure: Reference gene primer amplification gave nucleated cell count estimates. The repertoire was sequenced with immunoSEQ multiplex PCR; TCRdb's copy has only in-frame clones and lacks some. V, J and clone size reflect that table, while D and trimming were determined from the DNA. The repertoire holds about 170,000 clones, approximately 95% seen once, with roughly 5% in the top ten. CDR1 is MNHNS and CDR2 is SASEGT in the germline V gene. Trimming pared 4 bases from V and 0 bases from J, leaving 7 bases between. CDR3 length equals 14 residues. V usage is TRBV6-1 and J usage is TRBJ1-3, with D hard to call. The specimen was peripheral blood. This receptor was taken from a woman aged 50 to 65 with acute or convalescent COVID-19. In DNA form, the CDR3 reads TGTGCCAGCAGTGTAGCTAGCTCTGGAAACACCATATATTTT. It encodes CASSVASSGNTIYF.